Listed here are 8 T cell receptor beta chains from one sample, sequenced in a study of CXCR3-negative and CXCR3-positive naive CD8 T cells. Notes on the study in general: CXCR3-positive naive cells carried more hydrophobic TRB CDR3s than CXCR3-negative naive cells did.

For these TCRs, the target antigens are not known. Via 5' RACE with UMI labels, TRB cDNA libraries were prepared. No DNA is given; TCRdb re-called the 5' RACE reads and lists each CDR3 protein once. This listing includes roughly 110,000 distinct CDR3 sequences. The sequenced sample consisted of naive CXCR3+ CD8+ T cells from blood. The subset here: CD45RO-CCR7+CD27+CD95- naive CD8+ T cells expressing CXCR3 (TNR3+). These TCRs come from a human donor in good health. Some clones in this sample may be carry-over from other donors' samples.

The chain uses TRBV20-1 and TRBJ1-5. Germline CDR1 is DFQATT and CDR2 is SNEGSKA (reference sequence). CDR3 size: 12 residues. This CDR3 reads CSAADSNQPQHF.

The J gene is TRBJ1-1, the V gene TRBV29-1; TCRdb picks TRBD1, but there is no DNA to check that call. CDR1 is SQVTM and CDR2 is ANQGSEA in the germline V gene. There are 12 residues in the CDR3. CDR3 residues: CSVAGGHTEAFF.

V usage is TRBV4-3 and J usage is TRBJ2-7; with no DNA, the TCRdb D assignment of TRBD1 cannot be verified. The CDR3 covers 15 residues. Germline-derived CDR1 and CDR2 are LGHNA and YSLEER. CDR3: CASSQIGQATYEQYF.

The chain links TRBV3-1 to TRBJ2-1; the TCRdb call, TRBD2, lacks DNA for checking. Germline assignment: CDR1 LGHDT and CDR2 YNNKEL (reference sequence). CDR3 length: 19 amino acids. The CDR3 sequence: CASSQWAEGSSGRAYEQFF.

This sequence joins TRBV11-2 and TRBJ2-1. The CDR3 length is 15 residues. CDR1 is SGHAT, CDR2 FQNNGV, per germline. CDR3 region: CASSLGELGRNEQFF.

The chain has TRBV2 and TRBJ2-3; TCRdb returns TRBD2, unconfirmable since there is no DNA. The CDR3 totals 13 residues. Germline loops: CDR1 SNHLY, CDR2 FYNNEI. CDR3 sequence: CASGTSAGNTQYF.

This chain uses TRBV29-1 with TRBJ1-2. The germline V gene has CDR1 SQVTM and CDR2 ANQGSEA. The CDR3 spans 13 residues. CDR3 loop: CSVEDPIEGGYTF.

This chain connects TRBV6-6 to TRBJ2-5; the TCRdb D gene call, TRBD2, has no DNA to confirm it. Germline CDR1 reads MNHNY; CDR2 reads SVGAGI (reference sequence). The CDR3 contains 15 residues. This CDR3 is CASSLEGAAGKTQYF.